The clone carrying this T cell receptor (beta chain) was seen many times. Its antigen remains unknown. This sample was taken from a study of T cells in Graves' hyperthyroidism and ophthalmopathy. Stable Graves' hyperthyroidism denoted no ophthalmopathy progression over 18 months. Recently diagnosed hyperthyroidism of less than 2 months' duration affected patients aged 18 to 65. Trimming took 4 bases from V and 0 from J, leaving 10 bases between them. The CDR3 has 15 amino acids. Amplification of TCR beta CDR3 regions was performed using RNA transcripts as template. Using the HTBI primer set, a first-round RT-PCR was run on the TCR CDR3. TCRdb passed the multiplex PCR reads through MiXCR, listing each CDR3 protein once. The sample records hundreds of thousands of distinct CDR3 sequences, roughly 13% being singletons. General study points: Researchers report that a 13 V-J model separated ophthalmopathy from stable hyperthyroidism.

The sequenced sample was blood. V gene TRBV12-3 or TRBV12-4 combines with J gene TRBJ1-3; no clear D. This TCR was recovered from a young woman with Graves' hyperthyroidism. CDR3 in DNA: TGTGCCAGCAGTTCAGGTCCTCACTCTGGAAACACCATATATTTT. Its protein product is CASSSGPHSGNTIYF.